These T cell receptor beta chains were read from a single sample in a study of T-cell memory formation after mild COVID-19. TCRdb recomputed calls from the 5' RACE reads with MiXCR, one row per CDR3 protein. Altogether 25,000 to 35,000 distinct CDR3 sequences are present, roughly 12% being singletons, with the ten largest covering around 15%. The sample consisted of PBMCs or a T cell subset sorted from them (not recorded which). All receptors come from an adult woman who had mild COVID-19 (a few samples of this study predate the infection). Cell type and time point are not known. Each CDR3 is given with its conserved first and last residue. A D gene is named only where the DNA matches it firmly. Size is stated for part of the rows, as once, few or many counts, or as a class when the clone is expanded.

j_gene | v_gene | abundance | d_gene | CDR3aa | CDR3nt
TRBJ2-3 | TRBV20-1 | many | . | CSVSRGGDTQYF | TGCAGTGTTTCTCGAGGCGGAGATACGCAGTATTTT
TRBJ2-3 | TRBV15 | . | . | CATSRAGTHSTDTQYF | TGTGCCACCAGCAGGGCCGGGACTCATAGCACAGATACGCAGTATTTT
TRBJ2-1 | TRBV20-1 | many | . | CSARGASRAMGYEQFF | TGCAGTGCTAGAGGGGCCTCTAGGGCAATGGGTTATGAGCAGTTCTTC
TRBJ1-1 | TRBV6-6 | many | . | CASRRGAGTEAFF | TGTGCCAGCCGGAGGGGGGCAGGCACTGAAGCTTTCTTT
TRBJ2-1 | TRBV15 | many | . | CATSRVGAGNNEQFF | TGTGCCACCAGCAGAGTCGGGGCAGGTAACAATGAGCAGTTCTTC
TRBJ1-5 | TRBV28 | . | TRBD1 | CASSFRDRLNQPQHF | TGTGCCAGCAGCTTCCGGGACAGACTCAATCAGCCCCAGCATTTT
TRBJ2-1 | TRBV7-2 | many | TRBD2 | CASSSRPGLAVNEQFF | TGTGCCAGCAGCTCACGACCGGGACTAGCGGTTAATGAGCAGTTCTTC
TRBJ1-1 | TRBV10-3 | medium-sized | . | CAISESPPEAFF | TGTGCCATCAGTGAGTCTCCCCCTGAAGCTTTCTTT
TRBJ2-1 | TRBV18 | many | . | CASSPGAVSYNEQFF | TGTGCCAGCTCACCGGGGGCAGTCTCCTACAATGAGCAGTTCTTC
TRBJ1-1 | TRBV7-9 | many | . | CASVRGSVNTEAFF | TGTGCCAGCGTACGGGGATCGGTGAACACTGAAGCTTTCTTT
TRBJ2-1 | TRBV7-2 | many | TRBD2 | CASSLIYGLAGYNEQFF | TGTGCCAGCAGCTTAATCTATGGACTAGCGGGTTACAATGAGCAGTTCTTC
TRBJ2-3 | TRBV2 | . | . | CASIFGEPSTDTQYF | TGTGCCAGCATTTTCGGGGAACCAAGCACAGATACGCAGTATTTT
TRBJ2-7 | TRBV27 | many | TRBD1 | CASSSPRQGTYEQYF | TGTGCCAGCAGTTCACCACGACAGGGAACCTACGAGCAGTACTTC
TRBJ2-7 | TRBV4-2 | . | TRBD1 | CASSHGGSGTGNDEQYF | TGTGCCAGCAGCCATGGGGGATCCGGGACAGGGAATGACGAGCAGTACTTC
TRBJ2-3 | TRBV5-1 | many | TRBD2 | CASSFQTSGRGDTQYF | TGCGCCAGCAGCTTCCAAACTAGCGGCCGAGGAGATACGCAGTATTTT
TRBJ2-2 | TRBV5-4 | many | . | CASSLSSHTGELFF | TGTGCCAGCAGCTTGAGTTCCCACACCGGGGAGCTGTTTTTT
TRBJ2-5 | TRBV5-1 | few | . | CASSLGDPSGTQYF | TGCGCCAGCAGCTTGGGGGACCCCTCGGGGACCCAGTACTTC
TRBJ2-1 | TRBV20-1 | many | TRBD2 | CSAMTSGSSDEQFF | TGCAGTGCGATGACTAGCGGGAGTTCCGATGAGCAGTTCTTC
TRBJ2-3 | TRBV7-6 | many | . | CASSPRTASTDTQYF | TGTGCCAGCAGCCCGCGGACGGCTAGCACAGATACGCAGTATTTT
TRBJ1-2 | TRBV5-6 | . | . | CARSLGHNYGYTF | TGTGCCAGGAGCTTGGGGCATAACTATGGCTACACCTTC
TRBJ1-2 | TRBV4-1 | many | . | CASSQEDTTTPGSRGGYTF | TGCGCCAGCAGCCAAGAGGACACCACTACGCCAGGCTCGAGGGGTGGCTACACCTTC
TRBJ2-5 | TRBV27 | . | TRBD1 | CASSLGQGQETQYF | TGTGCCAGCAGTTTAGGACAGGGGCAGGAGACCCAGTACTTC
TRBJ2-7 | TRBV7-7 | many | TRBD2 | CASSPASSGSYEQYF | TGTGCTAGCAGCCCCGCCTCTAGCGGATCCTACGAGCAGTACTTC
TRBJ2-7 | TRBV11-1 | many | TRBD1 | CASSLDRVHEQYF | TGTGCCAGCAGCCTCGACAGGGTCCACGAGCAGTACTTC
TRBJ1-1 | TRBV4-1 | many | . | CASSQDIATAEAFF | TGCGCCAGCAGCCAAGATATAGCTACTGCTGAAGCTTTCTTT